The sequence of this T cell receptor (beta chain) was determined in a study of graft-versus-host responses after intestinal transplantation (dated by TCRdb to the early 2020s). As for the study more broadly: Recipients received multivisceral, liver-intestinal, or isolated intestinal transplants. All recipients received anti-thymocyte globulin induction followed by maintenance tacrolimus and steroids for about three years. Graft-versus-host and host-versus-graft alloreactive T cell clones were tracked in the graft, circulation and bone marrow after intestinal transplantation using bulk TCR-beta CDR3 sequencing. Alloreactive clones were identified by sequencing pre-transplant mixed lymphocyte reaction products and comparing these products with unstimulated pre-transplant donor and recipient T cells. Of the 20 to 25 intestinal transplant recipients enrolled in the cohort, one of whom was a retransplant, a few patients without pretransplant specimens were excluded. A peak of at least 4% donor T cells among recipient peripheral blood mononuclear cells was the definition used for donor T cell macrochimerism. Rather than going through the commercial service, samples from three later patients were sequenced in-house on an Illumina MiSeq and processed with MiXCR.

The germline V gene yields SGHRS for CDR1 and YFSETQ for CDR2. Spanning cysteine to phenylalanine, the CDR3 consists of 14 amino acids. Solely the CDR3 DNA is kept, with 42 bases framed from the first base. Between the V and J ends, shortened by 4 bases and 2 bases respectively, the junction contains 13 bases. Library construction relied on the immunoSEQ multiplex PCR assay. For most patients, genomic DNA was isolated with the Qiagen DNeasy Blood and Tissue Kit and sent frozen to Adaptive Biotechnologies for TCR sequencing. High-throughput TCR-beta CDR3 sequencing of genomic DNA from most patients was performed by Adaptive Biotechnologies. On the study's bioinformatics: TCR sequencing data were retrieved from Adaptive's ImmunoSEQ software for roughly 20 patients, whereas three other patients were processed with MiXCR and VDJtools. CD4 versus CD8 sorting errors were corrected by removing sequences found in both subsets at a frequency ratio below 5:1. CDR3 nucleotide sequences shared between donor and recipient were removed because the origin of such sequences could not be assigned. At least 2-fold expansion over unstimulated cells and a minimum CFSE-low frequency of 0.002% (template counts) or 0.001% (read counts) were required for clones to be classified as alloreactive. Clones detected in sequenced pre-transplant spleen, lymph node, or MLR CFSE-low populations of the donor or recipient were defined as mappable. Cumulative frequency of alloreactive clones was calculated as a percentage of all sequences weighted by copy number. In TCRdb, the immuneACCESS table is reduced to in-frame sequences with V and J assigned. These tables do not hold every clone; where another copy was compared, an unresolved V gene accounts for under half, and the others remain unexplained. Clone size and V and J calls were adopted from that table, with D and trimming inferred from the DNA. This sample holds about 97,000 clones; about nine tenths were observed only once. The ten largest clones add up to roughly 0.17% of the sample.

Here is what the overall study found, with its caveats: In patients with donor T cell macrochimerism, the allografts had high GvH to HvG T cell clonal ratios. Early after transplant, peak levels of circulating GvH clones were found to be associated with declines in HvG clones. GvH clones were detected in recipient bone marrow, and some of these GvH clones were observed earlier in ileal mucosa or blood, consistent with an intestinal mucosal origin. Conclusions were limited by the relatively low number and heterogeneity of intestinal transplant patients.

To note about this clone: Its antigen target is currently unknown. No much larger clonotype is one base removed from it; base qualities were not supplied.

Reading the label with the study, this specimen's time point is: cells obtained before transplantation from donor or recipient. CD3+CD4+ and CD3+CD8+ populations were FACS-sorted from unstimulated pre-transplant donor and recipient cells taken from spleen or lymph nodes. Sequencing was performed on unstimulated CD4+ T cells sorted from spleen or lymph node cells, taken before transplant. The chain employs TRBV5-1 and TRBJ2-7; 6 matching bases give a weak D call of TRBD1. The origin of this receptor is a human donor who was the organ donor for an intestinal transplant. The nucleotide sequence reads as follows: TGCGCCAGCAGCCTCGGCACAGGGCCCTACGAGCAGTACTTC. Its protein reads: CASSLGTGPYEQYF.